A selection of T cell receptor beta chains follows, all from one sample in a study of blood T cells in healthy people across ages. TCRdb called the 5' RACE reads again in MiXCR, with one record for every CDR3 protein. The data show 700,000 to 850,000 distinct CDR3 sequences, about 36% seen once. Sequencing was performed on blood. The receptors stem from a young man in good health. CDR3s include the opening cysteine and the closing phenylalanine or tryptophan. The D gene is left open where the match is weak. A clone size is listed for some rows: how often the clone was seen (once, few, many), or a class if it is expanded.

TRBV12-3/TRBV12-4	-	-	TRBJ1-3	TGTGCCAGCAGCCCTAAGGGCTCTGGAAACACCATATATTTT	CASSPKGSGNTIYF
TRBV14	once	-	TRBJ1-1	TGTGCCAGCAGCCAAGGACCGCGGAGGACGAACCCTGAAGCTTTCTTT	CASSQGPRRTNPEAFF
TRBV12-3/TRBV12-4	many	-	TRBJ2-5	TGTGCCAGCAGTTTCCCCTCCAAGACCCAGTACTTC	CASSFPSKTQYF
TRBV12-3/TRBV12-4	-	-	TRBJ1-5	TGTGCCAGCAGTTTAACTTCCGGCAGGCAGCCCCAGCATTTT	CASSLTSGRQPQHF
TRBV24-1	few	-	TRBJ2-3	TGTGCCACCAGTGACCCGGGACGGACAGATACGCAGTATTTT	CATSDPGRTDTQYF
TRBV5-1	-	-	TRBJ1-5	TGCGCCAGCAGCCCGGCGGGGGACAATCAGCCCCAGCATTTT	CASSPAGDNQPQHF
TRBV9	-	TRBD2	TRBJ2-7	TGTGCCAGCAGCGTAGCGTCCCGGGGGGATTACAATGAGCAGTACTTC	CASSVASRGDYNEQYF
TRBV6-1	-	-	TRBJ1-2	TGTGCCAGCAGGCGAACACAGGCTAGAACATCCAACTATGGCTACACCTTC	CASRRTQARTSNYGYTF
TRBV20-1	-	TRBD2	TRBJ2-5	TGCTGCGGGACTAGCGGGAGACAGGAGACCCAGTACTTC	CCGTSGRQETQYF
TRBV20-1	-	-	TRBJ1-4	TGCAGTGCTAGAGATGGGCCAACTAATGAAAAACTGTTTTTT	CSARDGPTNEKLFF
TRBV7-2	many	-	TRBJ2-3	TGTGCCAGCAGCTTAGGGACAATTGGCACAGATACGCAGTATTTT	CASSLGTIGTDTQYF
TRBV9	-	TRBD1	TRBJ2-1	TGTGCCAGCAGCTCCCCCCCGCAACCGACAGGGGACAATGAGCAGTTCTTC	CASSSPPQPTGDNEQFF
TRBV7-2	few	-	TRBJ2-6	TGTGCCAGCAGGGATGACAGCTCTGGGGCCAACGTCCTGACTTTC	CASRDDSSGANVLTF
TRBV20-1	-	TRBD2	TRBJ2-5	TGCAGTGCTAGAGATAGCGGGGGGGGAGAGACCCAGTACTTC	CSARDSGGGETQYF
TRBV3-1	-	-	TRBJ2-5	TGTGCCAGCAGCCAAGATTGGAGGGGGGAGACCCAGTACTTC	CASSQDWRGETQYF
TRBV12-3/TRBV12-4	-	TRBD2	TRBJ2-1	TGTGCCAGCAGTTTAGTAGCGGGGGTCCACAATGAGCAGTTCTTC	CASSLVAGVHNEQFF
TRBV27	few	-	TRBJ1-4	TGTGCCAGCAGTTTATCGGGGGATGGGGATGAAAAACTGTTTTTT	CASSLSGDGDEKLFF
TRBV9	few	TRBD2	TRBJ2-4	TGTGCCAGCAGCGTAGGTAGCGGGGGGGGCAAAAACATTCAGTACTTC	CASSVGSGGGKNIQYF